A selection of T cell receptor beta chains follows, all from one sample in a study of response to subunit inactivated influenza vaccine. TCRdb reanalysed the RT-PCR reads using MiXCR and keeps one entry per CDR3 protein. The table has a few hundred thousand distinct CDR3 sequences, just over 20% seen once. The sample in question was PBMCs from blood, obtained less than 22 months after vaccination. The receptors come from a man between 50 and 75 years old who received an inactivated influenza vaccine. Both conserved end residues are part of each CDR3. D genes are given only for firm matches. A row's size may be missing; if present it is once, few, many or a size class.

size	J	D	V	DNA	CDR3
-	TRBJ2-7	TRBD1	TRBV6-2/TRBV6-3	TGTGCCAGCAGAGTGGACAGGTTAGCCTCCTACGAGCAGTACTTC	CASRVDRLASYEQYF
-	TRBJ1-1	TRBD1	TRBV6-2/TRBV6-3	TGTGCCAGCAGTTACCCAATTACAGGGGAAAGGACTGAAGCTTTCTTT	CASSYPITGERTEAFF
few	TRBJ2-7	-	TRBV6-1	TGTGCCAGCAGCCCGGGATCCTGGCCGGGGGAGCAGTACTTC	CASSPGSWPGEQYF
-	TRBJ2-4	TRBD2	TRBV20-1	TGCAGTGCTAGCGAGCGGGGAAACCCGCGATCCAAAAACATTCAGTACTTC	CSASERGNPRSKNIQYF
many	TRBJ2-2	TRBD2	TRBV10-3	TGTGCCATCAGCGCAGGACTAGCGTGGACCGGGGAGCTGTTTTTT	CAISAGLAWTGELFF
many	TRBJ1-3	-	TRBV5-1	TGCGCCAGCAGCTCTAAAGGGATTTATGGAAACACCATATATTTT	CASSSKGIYGNTIYF
few	TRBJ2-3	-	TRBV12-3/TRBV12-4	TGTGCCAGCAGTTTAAGGCGGAGGGGGGATACGCAGTATTTT	CASSLRRRGDTQYF
few	TRBJ1-1	TRBD1	TRBV29-1	TGCAGCGTTGGCGACAGGGGGGGAGTCACTGAAGCTTTCTTT	CSVGDRGGVTEAFF
few	TRBJ1-1	-	TRBV9	TGTGCCAGCAGCGTAGCCAGCGCGATGAACACTGAAGCTTTCTTT	CASSVASAMNTEAFF
few	TRBJ1-4	-	TRBV20-1	TGCAGTGCCTCCCGACCTAATGAAAAACTGTTTTTT	CSASRPNEKLFF
few	TRBJ2-3	TRBD1	TRBV6-1	TGTGCCAGCAGTATTGGACAGGGAGTGGATCGAGCAGATACGCAGTATTTT	CASSIGQGVDRADTQYF
-	TRBJ2-1	TRBD2	TRBV6-5	TGTGCCAGCAGTTACGGGACTAGCGGCTACAATGAGCAGTTCTTC	CASSYGTSGYNEQFF
few	TRBJ1-6	-	TRBV4-2	TGTGCCAGCAGCCAAGATACGGACTATAATTCACCCCTCCACTTT	CASSQDTDYNSPLHF
-	TRBJ2-3	-	TRBV10-1	TGCGCCAGCAGTGAGAGTACGCAGTCGACTAGCACAGATACGCAGTATTTT	CASSESTQSTSTDTQYF
few	TRBJ2-2	-	TRBV6-2/TRBV6-3	TGTGCCAGCACCTCGTGGACCGGGGAGCTGTTTTTT	CASTSWTGELFF
-	TRBJ1-3	TRBD1	TRBV5-1	TGCGCCAGCAGCTTGGGCGGGACAGGACTCAACACCATATATTTT	CASSLGGTGLNTIYF
-	TRBJ2-7	-	TRBV4-3	TGCGCCAGCAGCCAGGCAACCTACGAGCAGTACTTC	CASSQATYEQYF
-	TRBJ1-1	-	TRBV3-1	TGTGCCAGCAGCCATCCCCCCCAAGGGGTGAACACTGAAGCTTTCTTT	CASSHPPQGVNTEAFF
once	TRBJ2-7	-	TRBV20-1	TGCAGTGCTGGGCAGGCCATTCCTAACGAGCAGTACTTC	CSAGQAIPNEQYF
-	TRBJ1-2	TRBD1	TRBV4-1	TGCGCCAGCAGCCACCCCGGGACAGGGATTGGCTACACCTTC	CASSHPGTGIGYTF
-	TRBJ1-1	TRBD1	TRBV12-3/TRBV12-4	TGTGCCAGCAGTTTTACGGGACAGGGGACTGAAGCTTTCTTT	CASSFTGQGTEAFF
few	TRBJ1-4	-	TRBV6-5	-	CASSFSGTGVGKTVFF
-	TRBJ2-7	-	TRBV7-8	TGTGCCAGCCAAGGGGGACTAAACTCCTACGAGCAGTACTTC	CASQGGLNSYEQYF
-	TRBJ2-1	TRBD2	TRBV29-1	TGCAGCGTCGAGATAGCGGGCTTCTACAATGAGCAGTTCTTC	CSVEIAGFYNEQFF
-	TRBJ2-7	-	TRBV2	TGTGCCAGCGTGAGAGGCGGCTCCTACGAGCAGTACTTC	CASVRGGSYEQYF
few	TRBJ1-2	-	TRBV21-1	TGTGCCAGCAGCAAAGCTATCGGGGGGCGAGGCTATGGCTACACCTTC	CASSKAIGGRGYGYTF
-	TRBJ2-7	-	TRBV4-1	TGCGCCAGCAGCCAAGATCGGGACAATCAGCAGTACTTC	CASSQDRDNQQYF
many	TRBJ2-1	TRBD2	TRBV6-1	TGTGCCAGCAGCCGCGGGACTAGCGGGAGCAATGAGCAGTTCTTC	CASSRGTSGSNEQFF
-	TRBJ1-6	TRBD1	TRBV12-3/TRBV12-4	TGTGCCAGCAGCCTAACAGGGGGTGTCGCCAGTTCACCCCTCCACTTT	CASSLTGGVASSPLHF
-	TRBJ1-1	-	TRBV20-1	TGCAGTGCTAGAGAACGGGTGGCAGCAAACACTGAAGCTTTCTTT	CSARERVAANTEAFF
-	TRBJ1-2	-	TRBV20-1	TGCAGTGCTAGAGATCTATTAGGGCGAGTGGGCTATGGCTACACCTTC	CSARDLLGRVGYGYTF
-	TRBJ2-1	-	TRBV4-3	TGCGCCAGCAGCCAAGATCTGGGGGGGGGCAAGTACCTGAATGAGCAGTTCTTC	CASSQDLGGGKYLNEQFF
many	TRBJ1-6	TRBD1	TRBV20-1	TGCAGTGGTGAGGGACAGTCGAGTTCACCCCTCCACTTT	CSGEGQSSSPLHF
many	TRBJ2-1	TRBD1	TRBV28	TGTGCCAGCAGTTCGAAGTGGGGACAGTTGAGCAATGAGCAGTTCTTC	CASSSKWGQLSNEQFF
few	TRBJ2-3	TRBD1	TRBV3-1	TGTGCCAGCAGCCCGACCGGGACAGGGATCCCAGATACGCAGTATTTT	CASSPTGTGIPDTQYF
many	TRBJ2-1	-	TRBV18	TGTGCCAGCTCATCCCGAACCACCCGACAGCATGAGCAGTTCTTC	CASSSRTTRQHEQFF
few	TRBJ1-5	-	TRBV30	TGTGCCTGGAGTGTAGGGGGGGGGCACCAGCCCCAGCATTTT	CAWSVGGGHQPQHF
few	TRBJ1-4	-	TRBV4-2	TGTGCCAGCAGCCAAGAGGGAGGGGCGGCTAATGAAAAACTGTTTTTT	CASSQEGGAANEKLFF
-	TRBJ1-5	-	TRBV12-3/TRBV12-4	TGTGCCAGCAGTTTTAGGGGGGGCGGGGATCAGCCCCAGCATTTT	CASSFRGGGDQPQHF
-	TRBJ2-1	-	TRBV7-6	TGTGCCAGCAGCTTAGTTTCCCTCGACTACAATGAGCAGTTCTTC	CASSLVSLDYNEQFF
many	TRBJ1-2	-	TRBV10-3	TGTGCCATCAGTGAAGATCTTGAGGGCTACACCTTC	CAISEDLEGYTF
many	TRBJ1-1	-	TRBV12-3/TRBV12-4	TGTGCCAGCAGTTTTGGGGGACCCCACACTGAAGCTTTCTTT	CASSFGGPHTEAFF
few	TRBJ1-1	-	TRBV11-2	TGTGCCAGCAGCTTGCTGGGGGTCTGGACTGAAGCTTTCTTT	CASSLLGVWTEAFF
few	TRBJ2-7	TRBD2	TRBV27	TGTGCCAGCAGTTTATTAGTCGGGAGGGCCCCCTACGAGCAGTACTTC	CASSLLVGRAPYEQYF
few	TRBJ1-1	-	TRBV20-1	TGCAGTGCTAGAGATAGTACAGGGACTGAAGCTTTCTTT	CSARDSTGTEAFF
few	TRBJ1-4	TRBD1	TRBV5-1	TGCGCCAGCAGCACCGGACAGGCCGTTAGGTTT	CASSTGQAVRF
-	TRBJ2-1	-	TRBV6-6	TGTGCCAGCACCCGGGATACCTTAGATGAGCAGTTCTTC	CASTRDTLDEQFF
few	TRBJ1-5	-	TRBV6-2/TRBV6-3	TGTGCCAGCAGCCGCAGGGGCTTTCGGCAGCCCCAGCATTTT	CASSRRGFRQPQHF
-	TRBJ2-6	-	TRBV7-8	TGTGCCAGCAGCTTAGGGGTTGGGGCCAACGTCCTGACTTTC	CASSLGVGANVLTF
-	TRBJ2-7	-	TRBV30	TGTAGCGTTGGCGGCTCCTACGAGCAGTACTTC	CSVGGSYEQYF